The entry below gives a single T cell receptor beta chain sequence along with its context. Trimming took 5 bases from V and 0 from J; bases not matched to a gene: 9. The CDR3 runs 17 residues. The germline CDR1 and CDR2 sequences are SEHNR and FQNEAQ (reference sequence). The source of the sample is a study of response to subunit inactivated influenza vaccine. TCRdb re-called the RT-PCR reads through MiXCR, storing one row per CDR3 protein. The sample carries fewer than 700,000 distinct CDR3 sequences, around 13% recorded once. The receptor's source is a man between 45 and 60 years old who received an inactivated influenza vaccine. The sequencing used PBMCs from blood, collected 45 days after vaccination. V and J are TRBV7-9 and TRBJ2-1; 8 bases line up with TRBD2. The CDR3 region is CASSPRLAWSSYNEQFF. The CDR3 coding sequence is TGTGCCAGCAGCCCTAGACTAGCGTGGAGCTCCTACAATGAGCAGTTCTTC.